These T cell receptor beta chains were read from a single sample in a study of shared clonotypes between healthy human individuals. The table came from immunoSEQ multiplex PCR; TCRdb's copy has only in-frame clones and leaves some out. Altogether hundreds of thousands of clones are present, 90% to 96% being singletons, with the ten largest covering about 0.064%. The sequenced material came from naive CD4+ T cells sorted from blood. The receptors shown here come from a woman aged 25-40 years in good health. The CDR3 runs from the conserved cysteine through the conserved F or W. D genes are given only for firm matches. Where a row states a size, it is once, few, many or the class of an expanded clone; other rows omit it.

>-|TRBV2|-|TRBJ1-3
CASSEQGAGNTIYF
TGTGCCAGCAGTGAACAGGGCGCTGGAAACACCATATATTTT
>-|TRBV28|-|TRBJ2-7
CASIENSWGSEQYF
TGTGCCAGCATTGAGAACAGCTGGGGATCCGAGCAGTACTTC
>-|TRBV6-4|-|TRBJ2-5
CASSDNTEGTQYF
TGTGCCAGCAGTGACAACACCGAGGGGACCCAGTACTTC
>-|TRBV5-4|-|TRBJ2-3
CASSLGPSWGDTQYF
TGTGCCAGCAGCTTGGGGCCGTCCTGGGGAGATACGCAGTATTTT
>-|TRBV4-1|-|TRBJ2-7
CASSHKGGAASYEQYF
TGCGCCAGCAGCCATAAGGGAGGAGCGGCCTCCTACGAGCAGTACTTC
>TRBD2|TRBV18|-|TRBJ2-2
CASSPTDIAGNTGELFF
TGTGCCAGCTCACCAACAGACATAGCGGGAAACACCGGGGAGCTGTTTTTT
>-|TRBV27|-|TRBJ2-6
CASSLLPLFVPGANVLTF
TGTGCCAGCAGTTTATTGCCCCTTTTCGTCCCCGGGGCCAACGTCCTGACTTTC
>-|TRBV18|-|TRBJ2-6
CASSPVIGTVVSGANVLTF
TGTGCCAGCTCACCAGTCATTGGGACGGTAGTCTCTGGGGCCAACGTCCTGACTTTC
>-|TRBV2|-|TRBJ2-1
CASSRRPRLDEQFF
TGTGCCAGCAGTAGGAGACCTAGATTGGATGAGCAGTTCTTC
>-|TRBV19|-|TRBJ2-1
CASNLGGGAQSSYNEQFF
TGTGCCAGTAACCTGGGAGGGGGGGCGCAAAGCTCCTACAATGAGCAGTTCTTC
>-|TRBV28|-|TRBJ1-6
CASRPGWGYNSPLHF
TGTGCCAGCAGGCCGGGTTGGGGCTACAATTCACCCCTCCACTTT
>-|TRBV15|-|TRBJ2-3
CATSRLTGEDTDTQYF
TGTGCCACCAGCAGACTTACGGGAGAGGACACAGATACGCAGTATTTT
>TRBD1|TRBV28|-|TRBJ2-3
CASQTGPSTDTQYF
TGTGCCAGCCAGACAGGGCCTAGCACAGATACGCAGTATTTT
>TRBD2|TRBV5-1|-|TRBJ2-7
CASRPLAGGYEQYF
TGCGCCAGCAGACCGCTAGCGGGAGGCTACGAGCAGTACTTC
>-|TRBV11-1|-|TRBJ2-7
CASSSPGTSNEQYF
TGTGCCAGCAGCTCCCCGGGAACGAGCAACGAGCAGTACTTC
>TRBD2|TRBV7-8|once|TRBJ2-1
CASSSGTSGVNEQFF
TGTGCCAGCAGCTCCGGGACTAGCGGGGTCAATGAGCAGTTCTTC
>-|TRBV7-9|-|TRBJ1-3
CASSSSGVSGNTIYF
TGTGCCAGCAGCTCTTCAGGTGTATCTGGAAACACCATATATTTT
>TRBD2|TRBV7-8|-|TRBJ2-5
CASSPDWRGGETQYF
TGTGCCAGCAGCCCCGACTGGCGGGGAGGGGAGACCCAGTACTTC
>TRBD1|TRBV28|-|TRBJ1-2
CASSLMPGQGIIYGYTF
TGTGCCAGCAGTTTGATGCCGGGACAGGGAATAATCTATGGCTACACCTTC
>-|TRBV28|-|TRBJ2-1
CASSFSGAASYNEQFF
TGTGCCAGCAGTTTTTCCGGGGCTGCTTCCTACAATGAGCAGTTCTTC
>TRBD1|TRBV10-1|-|TRBJ2-1
CASSSGTGLRDEQFF
TGCGCCAGCAGTTCCGGGACAGGGCTTAGGGATGAGCAGTTCTTC